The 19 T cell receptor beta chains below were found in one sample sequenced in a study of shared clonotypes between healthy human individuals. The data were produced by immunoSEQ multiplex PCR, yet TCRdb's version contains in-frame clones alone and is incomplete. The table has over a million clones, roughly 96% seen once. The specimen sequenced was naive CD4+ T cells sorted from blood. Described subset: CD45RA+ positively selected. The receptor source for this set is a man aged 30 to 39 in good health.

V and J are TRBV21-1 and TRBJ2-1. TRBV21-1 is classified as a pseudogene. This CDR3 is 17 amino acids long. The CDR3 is CASSKFCLSESYNEQFF. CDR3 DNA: TGTGCCAGCAGCAAATTTTGTCTATCAGAGTCCTACAATGAGCAGTTCTTC.

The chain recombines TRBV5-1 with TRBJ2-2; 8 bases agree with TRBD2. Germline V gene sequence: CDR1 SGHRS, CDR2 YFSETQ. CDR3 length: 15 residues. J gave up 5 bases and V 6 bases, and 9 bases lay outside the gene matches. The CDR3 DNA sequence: TGCGCCAGCAAGAAGAGACGGGAGGGGACCGGGGAGCTGTTTTTT. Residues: CASKKRREGTGELFF.

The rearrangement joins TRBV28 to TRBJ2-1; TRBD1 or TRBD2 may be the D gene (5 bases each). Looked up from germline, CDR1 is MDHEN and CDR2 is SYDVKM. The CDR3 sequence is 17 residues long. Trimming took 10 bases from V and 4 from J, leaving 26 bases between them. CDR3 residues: CATKGDRWDGPYNEQFF. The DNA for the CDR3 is TGTGCCACGAAGGGCGACCGTTGGGACGGGCCATACAATGAGCAGTTCTTC.

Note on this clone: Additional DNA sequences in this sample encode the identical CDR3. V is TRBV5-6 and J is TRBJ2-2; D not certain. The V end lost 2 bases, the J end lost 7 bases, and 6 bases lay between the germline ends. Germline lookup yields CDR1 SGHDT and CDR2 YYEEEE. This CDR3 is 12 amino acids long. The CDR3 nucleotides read TGTGCCAGCAGCTTAGCCGGCGGGGAGCTGTTTTTT. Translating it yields CASSLAGGELFF.

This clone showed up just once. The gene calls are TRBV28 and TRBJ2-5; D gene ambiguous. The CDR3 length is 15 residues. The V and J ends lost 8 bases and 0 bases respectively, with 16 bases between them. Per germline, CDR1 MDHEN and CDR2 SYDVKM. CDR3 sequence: CASGKGGFYQETQYF. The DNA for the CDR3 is TGTGCCAGCGGGAAAGGCGGATTCTACCAAGAGACCCAGTACTTC.

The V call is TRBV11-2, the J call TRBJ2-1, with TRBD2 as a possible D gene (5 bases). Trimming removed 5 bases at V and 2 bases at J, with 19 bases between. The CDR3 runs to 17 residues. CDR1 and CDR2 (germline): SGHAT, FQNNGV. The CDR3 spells CASSTLTGVTTYNEQFF. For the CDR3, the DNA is TGTGCCAGCAGCACCCTGACCGGGGTTACTACCTACAATGAGCAGTTCTTC. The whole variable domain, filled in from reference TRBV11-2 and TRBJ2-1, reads EAGVAQSPRYKIIEKRQSVAFWCNPISGHATLYWYQQILGQGPKLLIQFQNNGVVDDSQLPKDRFSAERLKGVDSTLKIQPAKLEDSAVYLCASSTLTGVTTYNEQFFGPGTRLTVL.

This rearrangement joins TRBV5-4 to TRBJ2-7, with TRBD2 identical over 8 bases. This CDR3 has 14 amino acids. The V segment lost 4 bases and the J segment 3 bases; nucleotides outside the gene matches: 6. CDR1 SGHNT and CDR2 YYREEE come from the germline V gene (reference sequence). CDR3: CASSAGGLDYEQYF. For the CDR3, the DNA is TGTGCCAGCAGCGCGGGGGGTCTCGACTACGAGCAGTACTTC.

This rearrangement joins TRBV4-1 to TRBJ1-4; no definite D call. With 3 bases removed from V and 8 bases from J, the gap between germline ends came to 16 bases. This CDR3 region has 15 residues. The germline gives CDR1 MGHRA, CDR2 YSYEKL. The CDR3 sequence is CASSHVPGGIEKLFF. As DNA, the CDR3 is TGCGCCAGCAGCCACGTCCCGGGAGGGATCGAAAAACTGTTTTTT.

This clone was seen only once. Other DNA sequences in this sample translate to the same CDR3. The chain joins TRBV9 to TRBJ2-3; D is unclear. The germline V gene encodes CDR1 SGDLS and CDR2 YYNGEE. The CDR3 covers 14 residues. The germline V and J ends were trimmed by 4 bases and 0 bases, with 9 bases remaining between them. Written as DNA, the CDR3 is TGTGCCAGCAGCCCCCGAGGTAGCACAGATACGCAGTATTTT. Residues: CASSPRGSTDTQYF.

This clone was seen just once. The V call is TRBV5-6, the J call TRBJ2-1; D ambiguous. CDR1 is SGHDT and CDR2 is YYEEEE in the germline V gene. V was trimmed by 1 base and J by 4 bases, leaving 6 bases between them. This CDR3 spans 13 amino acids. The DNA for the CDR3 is TGTGCCAGCAGCTTGACTGCATACAATGAGCAGTTCTTC. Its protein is CASSLTAYNEQFF.

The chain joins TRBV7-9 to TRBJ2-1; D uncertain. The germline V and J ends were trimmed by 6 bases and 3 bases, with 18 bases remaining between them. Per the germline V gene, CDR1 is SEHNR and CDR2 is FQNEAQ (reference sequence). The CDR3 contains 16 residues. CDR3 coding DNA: TGTGCCAGCAGTAACGACCCCAGCGCAATCTACAATGAGCAGTTCTTC. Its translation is CASSNDPSAIYNEQFF.

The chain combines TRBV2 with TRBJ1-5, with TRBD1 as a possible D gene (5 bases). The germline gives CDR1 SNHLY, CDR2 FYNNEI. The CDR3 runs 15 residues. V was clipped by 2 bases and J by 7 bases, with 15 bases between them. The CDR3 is CASSEPPGRDQPQHF. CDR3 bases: TGTGCCAGCAGTGAACCGCCAGGGAGGGACCAGCCCCAGCATTTT.

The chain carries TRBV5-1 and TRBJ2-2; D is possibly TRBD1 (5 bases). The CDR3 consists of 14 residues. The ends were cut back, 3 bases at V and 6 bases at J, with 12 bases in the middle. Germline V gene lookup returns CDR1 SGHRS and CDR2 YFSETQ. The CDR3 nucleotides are TGCGCCAGCAGCTCGTCTCAGGGATCCGGGGAGCTGTTTTTT. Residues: CASSSSQGSGELFF.

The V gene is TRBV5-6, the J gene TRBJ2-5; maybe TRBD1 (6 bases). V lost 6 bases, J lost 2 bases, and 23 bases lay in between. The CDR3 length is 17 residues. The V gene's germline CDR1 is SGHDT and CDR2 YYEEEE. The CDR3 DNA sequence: TGTGCCAGCACCATGGACAGTCCACCACCCATTCAAGAGACCCAGTACTTC. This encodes CASTMDSPPPIQETQYF. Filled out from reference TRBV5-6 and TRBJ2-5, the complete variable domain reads DAGVTQSPTHLIKTRGQQVTLRCSPKSGHDTVSWYQQALGQGPQFIFQYYEEEERQRGNFPDRFSGHQFPNYSSELNVNALLLGDSALYLCASTMDSPPPIQETQYFGPGTRLLVL.

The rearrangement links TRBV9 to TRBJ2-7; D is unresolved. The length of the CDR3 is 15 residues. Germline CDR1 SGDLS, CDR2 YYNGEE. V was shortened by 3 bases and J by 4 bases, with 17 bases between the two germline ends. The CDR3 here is CASSAPGRWDYEQYF. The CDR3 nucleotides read TGTGCCAGCAGCGCCCCCGGCCGTTGGGATTACGAGCAGTACTTC.

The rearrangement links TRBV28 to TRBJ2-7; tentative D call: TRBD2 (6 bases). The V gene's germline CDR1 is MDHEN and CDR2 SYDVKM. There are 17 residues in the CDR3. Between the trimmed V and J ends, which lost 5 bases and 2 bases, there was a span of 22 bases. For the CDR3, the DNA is TGTGCCAGCAGTGGGCCATCTAGCGACAGTCTTACCTACGAGCAGTACTTC. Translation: CASSGPSSDSLTYEQYF.

This chain's CDR3 is CASSLAASGKFSYEQYF. CDR3 in DNA: TGTGCCAGCAGCTTGGCGGCTAGCGGGAAATTCTCCTACGAGCAGTACTTC. The chain couples TRBV5-5 to TRBJ2-7, with 9 bases identical to TRBD2. The V gene's germline CDR1 is SGHKS and CDR2 YYEKEE (reference sequence). The CDR3 covers 17 residues. V lost 0 bases to trimming and J lost 0 bases; unmatched junction nucleotides: 7.

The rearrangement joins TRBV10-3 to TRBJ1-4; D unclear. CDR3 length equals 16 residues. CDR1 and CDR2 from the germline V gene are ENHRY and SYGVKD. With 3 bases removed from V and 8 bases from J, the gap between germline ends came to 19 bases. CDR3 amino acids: CAISDPGLRTREKLFF. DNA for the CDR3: TGTGCCATCAGTGACCCGGGTTTAAGGACCAGGGAAAAACTGTTTTTT.

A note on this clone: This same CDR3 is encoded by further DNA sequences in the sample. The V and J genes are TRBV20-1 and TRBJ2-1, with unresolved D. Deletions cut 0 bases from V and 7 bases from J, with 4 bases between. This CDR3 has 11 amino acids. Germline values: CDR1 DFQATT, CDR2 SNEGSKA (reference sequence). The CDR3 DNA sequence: TGCAGTGCTAGAGATCTTAATGAGCAGTTCTTC. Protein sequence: CSARDLNEQFF.